The next 10 T cell receptor beta chains were all read from a single sample in a study of blood T cell repertoires in COVID-19. Generated by immunoSEQ multiplex PCR, the TCRdb table keeps only in-frame clones and is missing some. The table lists under 200,000 clones, approximately 84% of them singletons, with about 6.5% in the top ten. Specimen: PBMCs or T cells enriched from blood (not recorded which). The receptors here all came from a woman aged 45-65 years who had recovered from COVID-19.

V usage is TRBV30 and J usage is TRBJ1-6; 7 positions agree with TRBD1. The CDR3 spans 14 residues. Germline CDR1 and CDR2: GTSNPN and SVGIG (reference sequence). The V and J ends lost 4 bases and 9 bases, in that order; junction bases with no gene match: 9. The CDR3 coding sequence is TGTGCCTGGACCGGACAGGCAAAGATTTCACCCCTCCACTTT. Amino acid sequence: CAWTGQAKISPLHF.

This chain connects TRBV2 to TRBJ2-7; the match to TRBD1 covers 8 bases. The CDR3 is 14 amino acids. Trimming at V came to 6 bases and at J to 2 bases, leaving 6 bases not matched to a gene. Germline lookup yields CDR1 SNHLY and CDR2 FYNNEI. Here the CDR3 reads CASRLQGVTYEQYF. CDR3 coding DNA: TGTGCCAGCAGGTTACAGGGGGTGACCTACGAGCAGTACTTC.

The V and J genes are TRBV28 and TRBJ2-1; TRBD1 is a possible D gene (5 bases). V was shortened by 7 bases and J by 6 bases, with 19 bases between the two germline ends. The CDR3 has 15 residues. CDR1 MDHEN and CDR2 SYDVKM come from the germline V gene. CDR3 sequence: CASNGPTAQRNEQFF. CDR3 DNA sequence: TGTGCCAGCAACGGCCCGACAGCCCAGCGCAATGAGCAGTTCTTC.

The chain has TRBV6-1 and TRBJ2-4; D is unresolved. Deletions cut 2 bases from V and 5 bases from J, with 16 bases between. CDR3 length: 16 residues. The germline V gene has CDR1 MNHNS and CDR2 SASEGT. CDR3 coding DNA: TGTGCCAGCAGTGAATTTAGGTTGCGAGAGGAAAACATTCAGTACTTC. Its protein product is CASSEFRLREENIQYF.

This rearrangement joins TRBV3-1 (or the pseudogene TRBV3-2) to TRBJ2-4, with D maybe TRBD2 (5 bases). The CDR3 sequence is 12 residues long. Germline loops: CDR1 LGHDT, CDR2 YNNKEL (reference sequence). Trimming took off 3 bases at V and 15 bases at J, with 15 bases between the two ends. The CDR3 protein is CASSQRTSSPYF. The CDR3 DNA reads as TGTGCCAGCAGCCAGAGAACTAGTTCTCCGTACTTC.

The chain employs TRBV19 and TRBJ1-5; D is unresolved. The CDR3 has 14 residues. V gave up 6 bases and J gave up 2 bases, with 11 bases separating them. CDR1 is LNHDA and CDR2 is SQIVND in the germline V gene (reference sequence). The CDR3 nucleotides read TGTGCCAGTAGAAATATATATGGCAATCAGCCCCAGCATTTT. This gives the protein CASRNIYGNQPQHF.

There are a few counts of this clone. The rearrangement uses TRBV7-9 and TRBJ2-7; 11 nucleotides align to TRBD2. CDR1 is SEHNR and CDR2 is FQNEAQ in the germline V gene (reference sequence). V dropped 6 bases and J dropped 4; count of bases not matched to a gene: 8. The length of the CDR3 is 15 residues. CDR3 region: CASSLTSGRSYEQYF. The CDR3 bases are TGTGCCAGCAGTCTTACTAGCGGGAGATCGTACGAGCAGTACTTC. The whole variable domain, filled in from reference TRBV7-9 and TRBJ2-7, reads DTGVSQNPRHKITKRGQNVTFRCDPISEHNRLYWYRQTLGQGPEFLTYFQNEAQLEKSRLLSDRFSAERPKGSFSTLEIQRTEQGDSAMYLCASSLTSGRSYEQYFGPGTRLTVT.

The chain links TRBV7-2 to TRBJ1-1; no clear D. The V gene lost 7 bases and the J gene lost 2 bases, with 14 bases spanning the gap. This CDR3 has 14 amino acids. Germline V gene lookup returns CDR1 SGHTA and CDR2 FQGNSA. The CDR3 coding sequence is TGTGCCAGCAAGTTGAGCAAAGATAACACTGAAGCTTTCTTT. This gives the protein CASKLSKDNTEAFF.

This chain joins TRBV7-9 and TRBJ1-2; TRBD1 matches at 8 bases. CDR3 length: 17 amino acids. Germline V lookup: CDR1 SEHNR, CDR2 FQNEAQ (reference sequence). V shed 1 base, J shed 4 bases, and the junction held 11 bases outside the gene matches. CDR3 residues: CASSLGRGDRSLYGYTF. The CDR3 bases are TGTGCCAGCAGCTTAGGAAGGGGGGACAGGTCGCTCTATGGCTACACCTTC.

The chain joins TRBV11-2 to TRBJ2-1, with 9 positions matching TRBD2. Germline loops: CDR1 SGHAT, CDR2 FQNNGV. This CDR3 spans 17 amino acids. V trimming: 1 base; J trimming: 6 bases; junction bases outside the gene matches: 10. This CDR3 reads CASSLGTRTSETNEQFF. The CDR3 region has the DNA TGTGCCAGCAGCTTAGGGACCCGGACTAGCGAAACCAATGAGCAGTTCTTC.